This T cell receptor beta chain comes out of a study of molecular identifiers for immune sequencing clone quantification. V lost 5 bases to trimming and J lost 0 bases, with 2 bases between them. CDR1 is SEHNR, CDR2 FQNEAQ, per germline (reference sequence). This CDR3 has 12 amino acids. This clonotype has a count of ten or more. No antigen is known for it. In TCRdb, the PCR reads were re-called with MiXCR into one record per CDR3 protein. The sample carries about half a million distinct CDR3 sequences, about a fifth recorded once. Points from the study as a whole: Clones with over 20 RNA copies captured over 99% of effector molecules but under 1% of naive ones. The sizes of highly expanded clones could be underestimated when identical TCR molecules share a barcode. Investigators reportedly could detect spiked Jurkat TCR RNA from one cell among approximately 930,000 naive cells.

The sample comprised naive CD8+ T cells from blood, with Jurkat cell RNA spiked in. Subset in this sample: FACS-sorted CD8+CD4-CCR7+CD45RA+ naive T cells. This TCR came from a human donor in good health. Some libraries in this study had Jurkat cell RNA spiked in. The chain combines TRBV7-9 with TRBJ2-1; no definite D call. CDR3 DNA sequence: TGTGCCAGCAGCACCTCCTACAATGAGCAGTTCTTC. Amino acid sequence: CASSTSYNEQFF.